This TCR beta chain was captured in a study of a mutant IDH1 vaccine in newly diagnosed glioma. Study overall: Patients in the study were vaccinated eight times, receiving shots in weeks 1, 3, 5, 7, 11, 15, 19 and 23. Of the patients given treatment, about 62% were male and about 40% were female, and a mean age of around 38 years was recorded. Most patients had radiochemotherapy with temozolomide before enrollment; others had one alone.

With regard to this clone: Its antigen is as yet unknown.

Time point indicated: week 5, during vaccination. Vaccination comprised doses that each held 300 ug of mutant IDH1 20-mer peptide, plus topical imiquimod. Each tumor in the donors was a new WHO grade 3 or 4 astrocytoma, IDH1-mutant and ATRX-lost. Germline V gene sequence: CDR1 MNHNY, CDR2 SVGAGI (reference sequence). The ends were cut back, 6 bases at V and 5 bases at J, with 13 bases in the middle. This CDR3 region has 14 residues. Sequencing used immunoSEQ multiplex PCR; TCRdb keeps in-frame clones, though not all of them. The profile covers roughly 39,000 clones, with around 78% appearing a single time and less than 6.5% taken by the ten largest.

The sequences come from PBMCs, collected from a glioma patient whose treatment included an IDH1 peptide vaccine. This chain connects TRBV6-6 to TRBJ1-4; TRBD1 might be the D (6 bases). The TCR was taken from a man in his forties or fifties with glioma. The CDR3 DNA sequence: TGTGCCAGCAGCAAACAGGGTTGGAATGAAAAACTGTTTTTT. Its translation is CASSKQGWNEKLFF.